This T cell receptor beta chain was captured in a study of shared clonotypes between healthy human individuals. The CDR3 spans 13 residues. Trimming removed 3 bases from V and 0 bases from J, with 6 bases in between. The germline V gene has CDR1 SNHLY and CDR2 FYNNEI. The assay was run at deep level. Measured with immunoSEQ multiplex PCR; TCRdb has only the in-frame clones, and not every one. In the table there are 980,000 or so clones, 60% to 85% of which are singletons. This clonotype was obtained from a man between 18 and 29 years old in good health. Sequenced sample: memory CD4+ T cells sorted from blood. Subset: CD45RA-negative fraction. The chain has TRBV2 and TRBJ2-7; D uncertain. The CDR3 loop is CASSDDGSYEQYF. In DNA form, the CDR3 reads TGTGCCAGCAGTGATGACGGCTCCTACGAGCAGTACTTC.